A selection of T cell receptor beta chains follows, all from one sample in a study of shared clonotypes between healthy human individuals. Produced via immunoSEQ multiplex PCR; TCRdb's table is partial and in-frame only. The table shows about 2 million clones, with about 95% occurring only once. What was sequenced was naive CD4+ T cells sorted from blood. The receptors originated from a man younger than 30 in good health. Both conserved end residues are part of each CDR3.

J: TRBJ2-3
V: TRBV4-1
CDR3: CASSQDVARQTDTQYF

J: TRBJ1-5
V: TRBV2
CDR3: CASSIGFQPQHF

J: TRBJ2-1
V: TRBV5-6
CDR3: CASSRWEINEQFF

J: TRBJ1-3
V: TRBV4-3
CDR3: CASSQDQGQGANTIYF

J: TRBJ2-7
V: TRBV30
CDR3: CAWRYNIGYEQYF

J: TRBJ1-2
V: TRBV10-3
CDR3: CAIRAPGQGYDGYTF

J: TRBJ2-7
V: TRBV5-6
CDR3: CASSGPGLAELYEQYF

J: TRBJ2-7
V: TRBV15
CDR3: CATSREGPNEQYF

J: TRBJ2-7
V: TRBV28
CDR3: CASSFQGLSYEQYF

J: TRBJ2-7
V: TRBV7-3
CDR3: CASSLRAGLYEQYF

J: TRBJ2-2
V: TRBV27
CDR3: CASSLYLGGPGGELFF

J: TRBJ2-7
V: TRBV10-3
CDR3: CATQGRVDEQYF

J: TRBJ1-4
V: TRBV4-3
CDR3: CASSWRQGGEKLFF

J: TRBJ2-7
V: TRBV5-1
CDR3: CASSLGGQGYEQYF

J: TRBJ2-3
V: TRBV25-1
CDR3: CASSDFGHTDTQYF

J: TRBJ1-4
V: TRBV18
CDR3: CASSADLNEKLFF

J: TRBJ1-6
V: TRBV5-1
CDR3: CASNRGQHLNSPLHF

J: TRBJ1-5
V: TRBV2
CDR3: CASSDRAGHQPQHF

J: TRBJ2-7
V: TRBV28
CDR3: CASSATTGVAYEQYF

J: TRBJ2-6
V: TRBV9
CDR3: CASSVGPGPGANVLTF

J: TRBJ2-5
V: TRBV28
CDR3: CASSLRLAVQETQYF

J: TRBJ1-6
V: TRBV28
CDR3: CASRRDSLNSPLHF

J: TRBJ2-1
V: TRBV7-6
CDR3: CASGGFSHPNEQFF

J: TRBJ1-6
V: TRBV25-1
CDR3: CASSDNRVSSYNSPLHF

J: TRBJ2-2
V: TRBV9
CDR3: CASSQLTGELFF